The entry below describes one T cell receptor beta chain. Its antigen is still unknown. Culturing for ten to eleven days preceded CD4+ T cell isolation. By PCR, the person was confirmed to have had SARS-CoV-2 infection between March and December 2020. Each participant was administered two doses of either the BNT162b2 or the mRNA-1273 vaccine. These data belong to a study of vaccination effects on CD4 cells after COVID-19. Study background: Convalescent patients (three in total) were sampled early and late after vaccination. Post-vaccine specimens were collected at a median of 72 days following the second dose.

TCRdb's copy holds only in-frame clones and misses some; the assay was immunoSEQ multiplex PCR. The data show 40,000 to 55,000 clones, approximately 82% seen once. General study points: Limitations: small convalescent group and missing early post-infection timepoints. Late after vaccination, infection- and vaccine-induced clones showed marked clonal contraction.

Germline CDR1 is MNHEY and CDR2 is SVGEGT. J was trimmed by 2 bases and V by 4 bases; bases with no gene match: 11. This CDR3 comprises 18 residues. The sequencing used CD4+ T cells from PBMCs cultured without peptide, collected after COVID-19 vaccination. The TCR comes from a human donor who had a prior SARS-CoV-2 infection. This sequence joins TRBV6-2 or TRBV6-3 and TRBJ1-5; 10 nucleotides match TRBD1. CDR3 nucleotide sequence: TGTGCCAGCAGTTTCTGGGACAGGGGATCGTCGGGCAATCAGCCCCAGCATTTT. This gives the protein CASSFWDRGSSGNQPQHF.